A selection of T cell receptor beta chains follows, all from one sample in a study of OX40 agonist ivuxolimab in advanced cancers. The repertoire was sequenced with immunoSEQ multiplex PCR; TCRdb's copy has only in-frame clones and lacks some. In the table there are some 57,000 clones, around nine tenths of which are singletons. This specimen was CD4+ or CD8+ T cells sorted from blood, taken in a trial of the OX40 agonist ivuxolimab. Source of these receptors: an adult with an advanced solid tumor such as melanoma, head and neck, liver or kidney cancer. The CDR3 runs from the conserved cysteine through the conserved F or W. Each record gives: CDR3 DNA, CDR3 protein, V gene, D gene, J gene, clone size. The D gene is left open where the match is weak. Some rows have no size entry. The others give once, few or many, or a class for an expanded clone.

CDR3 DNA: TGTGCTGCTACAGGGGGCACTGAAGCTTTCTTT
CDR3 protein: CAATGGTEAFF
V gene: TRBV10-3
D gene: TRBD1
J gene: TRBJ1-1
clone size: NA

CDR3 DNA: TGTGCCAGCAGGCCGGGAGGGGCAGATACGCAGTATTTT
CDR3 protein: CASRPGGADTQYF
V gene: TRBV7-8
D gene: TRBD2
J gene: TRBJ2-3
clone size: NA

CDR3 DNA: TGTGCCAGCAGCACAGGGTCCCAAGAGACCCAGTACTTC
CDR3 protein: CASSTGSQETQYF
V gene: TRBV11-3
D gene: NA
J gene: TRBJ2-5
clone size: NA

CDR3 DNA: TGCGCCAGCAGCCTCTTAGCGGGAGCGGAGACCCAGTACTTC
CDR3 protein: CASSLLAGAETQYF
V gene: TRBV5-1
D gene: TRBD2
J gene: TRBJ2-5
clone size: NA

CDR3 DNA: TGTGCCAGCAGAAGGGAGGACACCATATATTTT
CDR3 protein: CASRREDTIYF
V gene: TRBV28
D gene: NA
J gene: TRBJ1-3
clone size: NA

CDR3 DNA: TGTGCCAGCTCAACTGGACCGAGCTCCTACAATGAGCAGTTCTTC
CDR3 protein: CASSTGPSSYNEQFF
V gene: TRBV18
D gene: NA
J gene: TRBJ2-1
clone size: NA

CDR3 DNA: TGTGCCAGCAGCTTAAGGCGACAGGGATACGAGCAGTACTTC
CDR3 protein: CASSLRRQGYEQYF
V gene: TRBV7-2
D gene: TRBD1
J gene: TRBJ2-7
clone size: NA

CDR3 DNA: TGTGCCAGCAGTTTAGGTTGGGGTGAGCAGTTCTTC
CDR3 protein: CASSLGWGEQFF
V gene: TRBV28
D gene: NA
J gene: TRBJ2-1
clone size: NA

CDR3 DNA: TGTGCCAGCTCAGGGTTGGATGAGCAGTTCTTC
CDR3 protein: CASSGLDEQFF
V gene: TRBV28
D gene: NA
J gene: TRBJ2-1
clone size: few

CDR3 DNA: TGCGCCAGCAGCCGCCGGACACCCAGGGATGAGCAGTTCTTC
CDR3 protein: CASSRRTPRDEQFF
V gene: TRBV4-1
D gene: NA
J gene: TRBJ2-1
clone size: NA

CDR3 DNA: TGCGCCAGCAGCTGGGCTGAAGAGACCCAGTACTTC
CDR3 protein: CASSWAEETQYF
V gene: TRBV5-1
D gene: NA
J gene: TRBJ2-5
clone size: NA

CDR3 DNA: TGTGCCAGCAGCTTAGGTCAGGGGTTCGGTGAAGCTTTCTTT
CDR3 protein: CASSLGQGFGEAFF
V gene: TRBV7-2
D gene: NA
J gene: TRBJ1-1
clone size: NA

CDR3 DNA: TGTGCCAGTAGTTTACCATCCTCCAGGACCTCTGGCTACACCTTC
CDR3 protein: CASSLPSSRTSGYTF
V gene: TRBV19
D gene: NA
J gene: TRBJ1-2
clone size: NA

CDR3 DNA: TGTGCCAGCAGTGGGACGGCTGGGGCCAACGTCCTGACTTTC
CDR3 protein: CASSGTAGANVLTF
V gene: TRBV28
D gene: NA
J gene: TRBJ2-6
clone size: NA

CDR3 DNA: TGTGCCAGCAGTTTGAGCGGGACTTCCTACAATGAGCAGTTCTTC
CDR3 protein: CASSLSGTSYNEQFF
V gene: TRBV28
D gene: TRBD2
J gene: TRBJ2-1
clone size: NA

CDR3 DNA: TGTGCCAGCAGCTCCTTTAACAGGAAATTAGGAGCGAGTAACACCATATATTTT
CDR3 protein: CASSSFNRKLGASNTIYF
V gene: TRBV11-2
D gene: NA
J gene: TRBJ1-3
clone size: NA

CDR3 DNA: TGTGCCACCAGCAGAGATCTCCAGGGAGCTGGAAACACCATATATTTT
CDR3 protein: CATSRDLQGAGNTIYF
V gene: TRBV15
D gene: NA
J gene: TRBJ1-3
clone size: NA

CDR3 DNA: TGTGCCAGCAGAGGGGGCTCCTATGGCTACACCTTC
CDR3 protein: CASRGGSYGYTF
V gene: TRBV6-1
D gene: TRBD1
J gene: TRBJ1-2
clone size: NA

CDR3 DNA: TGTGCCAGTAGTATCGGACATAGCAATCAGCCCCAGCATTTT
CDR3 protein: CASSIGHSNQPQHF
V gene: TRBV19
D gene: NA
J gene: TRBJ1-5
clone size: NA

CDR3 DNA: TGTGCCAGCAGTTCCCCTTTCCGAGCCAGATCTGGGGCCAACGTCCTGACTTTC
CDR3 protein: CASSSPFRARSGANVLTF
V gene: TRBV27
D gene: NA
J gene: TRBJ2-6
clone size: NA

CDR3 DNA: TGTGCCAGCAGCCCCGGGACTAGCCAGTTCTTC
CDR3 protein: CASSPGTSQFF
V gene: TRBV6-6
D gene: TRBD2
J gene: TRBJ2-1
clone size: NA

CDR3 DNA: TGTGCCAGCAGCCTAGGCCCCTACAATGAGCAGTTCTTC
CDR3 protein: CASSLGPYNEQFF
V gene: TRBV7-9
D gene: NA
J gene: TRBJ2-1
clone size: NA

CDR3 DNA: TGTGCCTGGAGTTTTGTAGCGGGATTAGAGACCCAGTACTTC
CDR3 protein: CAWSFVAGLETQYF
V gene: TRBV30
D gene: TRBD2
J gene: TRBJ2-5
clone size: few

CDR3 DNA: TGTGCCAGCAGTTTGGAGGCGAACACTGAAGCTTTCTTT
CDR3 protein: CASSLEANTEAFF
V gene: TRBV27
D gene: NA
J gene: TRBJ1-1
clone size: once

CDR3 DNA: TGTGCCAGCAGCCCAGCCGGCCGTGGAGTTGGGTATGGCTACACCTTC
CDR3 protein: CASSPAGRGVGYGYTF
V gene: TRBV7-2
D gene: NA
J gene: TRBJ1-2
clone size: once